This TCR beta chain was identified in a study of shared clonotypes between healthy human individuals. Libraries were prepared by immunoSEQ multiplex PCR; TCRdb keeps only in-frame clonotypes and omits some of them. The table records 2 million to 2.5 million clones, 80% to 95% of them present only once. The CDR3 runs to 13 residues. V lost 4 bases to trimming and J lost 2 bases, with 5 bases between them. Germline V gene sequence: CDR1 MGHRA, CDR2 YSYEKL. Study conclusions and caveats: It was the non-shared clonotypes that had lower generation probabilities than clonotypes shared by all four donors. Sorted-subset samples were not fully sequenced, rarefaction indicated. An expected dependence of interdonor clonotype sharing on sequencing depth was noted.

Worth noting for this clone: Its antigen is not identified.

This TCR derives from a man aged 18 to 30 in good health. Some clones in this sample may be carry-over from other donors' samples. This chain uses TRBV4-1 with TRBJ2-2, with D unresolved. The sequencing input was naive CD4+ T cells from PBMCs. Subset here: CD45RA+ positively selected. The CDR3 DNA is TGCGCCAGCAGCCGTAGTAACACCGGGGAGCTGTTTTTT. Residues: CASSRSNTGELFF.